This T cell receptor (beta chain) is drawn from a study of regulatory T cells in long-lasting Graves disease. Construction of the TCR beta libraries employed iRepertoire HTBI primers in conjunction with Arm-PCR of CDR3 regions. MiXCR was run by TCRdb on the multiplex PCR reads, yielding one entry per CDR3 protein. This sample yields about 310,000 distinct CDR3 sequences, of which roughly a fifth are seen a single time; approximately 53% belongs to the top ten. Time point described: persistent/refractory GD, antithyroid drugs over 5 years with positive TRAb. With RNA extracted from PBMCs as input, the TCR library was made. The V gene end was trimmed by 6 bases and the J gene end by 6 bases; junction bases not matched to a gene: 6. CDR3 length: 15 amino acids. Per the germline V gene, CDR1 is MNHEY and CDR2 is SMNVEV (reference sequence).

The sequencing here drew on peripheral blood mononuclear cells (PBMCs), taken when the disease was refractory, from a patient treated with antithyroid drugs. The rearrangement uses TRBV27 and TRBJ2-2; 11 positions match TRBD2. This TCR derives from a female donor with Graves disease. In DNA, the CDR3 is TGTGCCAGCAGCCAGACTAGCGGGACCGCCGGGGAGCTGTTTTTT. Amino acids: CASSQTSGTAGELFF.